What follows is one TCR beta chain and its context. This entry belongs to a study of control samples from healthy donors and cancer patients. The CDR3 is 14 residues long. CDR1 LGHNA and CDR2 YSLEER come from the germline V gene. Between the trimmed V and J ends, which lost 4 bases and 5 bases, there was a span of 13 bases. Assay used: immunoSEQ multiplex PCR; TCRdb lists only in-frame clones, some missing. The sample includes roughly 14,000 clones, about nine tenths of them seen just once. This TCR was sampled from a woman in her seventies with colorectal cancer. Sequenced input: PBMCs. The chain has TRBV4-3 and TRBJ2-3, with D maybe TRBD1 (6 bases). The CDR3 coding sequence is TGCGCCAGCAGCCTTACAGGGAATCAAGATACGCAGTATTTT. It yields the protein CASSLTGNQDTQYF.